This T cell receptor (beta chain) was documented in a study of shared clonotypes between healthy human individuals. Looked up from germline, CDR1 is LGHNA and CDR2 is YSLEER. This CDR3 region has 15 residues. The ends were cut back, 0 bases at V and 3 bases at J, with 9 bases in the middle. For each subset, genomic DNA was distributed in equal portions over several immunoSEQ plates. Profiling relied on immunoSEQ multiplex PCR, and the TCRdb table lists in-frame clones only, not all of them. The table lists more than 2 million clones, under 97% of them singletons. The TCR originated in a man aged 18 to 35 in good health. Material: naive CD4+ T cells sorted from blood. Subset reported: CD45RA+ positively selected. The V gene is TRBV4-3, the J gene TRBJ1-3; no definite D call. The CDR3 DNA is TGCGCCAGCAGCCAAGATTGGGGATTTGGAAACACCATATATTTT. Protein: CASSQDWGFGNTIYF.